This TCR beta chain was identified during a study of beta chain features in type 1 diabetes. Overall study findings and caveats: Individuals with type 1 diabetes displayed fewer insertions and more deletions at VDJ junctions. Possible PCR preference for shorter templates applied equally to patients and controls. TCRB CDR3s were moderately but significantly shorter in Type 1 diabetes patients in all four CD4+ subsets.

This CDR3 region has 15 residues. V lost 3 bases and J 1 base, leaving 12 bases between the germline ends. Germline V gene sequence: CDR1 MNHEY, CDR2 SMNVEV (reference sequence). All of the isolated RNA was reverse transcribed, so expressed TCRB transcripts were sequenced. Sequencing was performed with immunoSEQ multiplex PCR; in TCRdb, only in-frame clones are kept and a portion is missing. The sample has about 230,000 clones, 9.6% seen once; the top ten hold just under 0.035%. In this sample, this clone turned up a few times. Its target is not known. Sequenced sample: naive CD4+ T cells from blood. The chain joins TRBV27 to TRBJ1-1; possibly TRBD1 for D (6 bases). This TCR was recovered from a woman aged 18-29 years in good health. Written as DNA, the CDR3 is TGTGCCAGCAGTTTGAGGGGGGGAGGGAACACTGAAGCTTTCTTT. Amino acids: CASSLRGGGNTEAFF.